This T cell receptor beta chain was obtained from a study of T cell repertoires in cytomegalovirus infection. Looking at the study overall: Based on public TCR beta signatures, there were indications of CMV infection and of a matching HLA type. Overall study results and limits: Within the response measured ex vivo, HLA-C-restricted CMV-specific TCR beta clonotypes were dominant. Cumulated frequencies of public TCR beta families served to identify carriers of CMV plus the relevant HLA.

Comment on this clonotype: What it binds is not known.

MiXCR, run by TCRdb on the reads, gives a single entry per CDR3 protein. The sample records approximately 250,000 distinct CDR3 sequences, 22% being singletons. This CDR3 spans 15 amino acids. Trimming at V came to 7 bases and at J to 3 bases, leaving 10 bases not matched to a gene. The germline V gene encodes CDR1 SEHNR and CDR2 FQNEAQ (reference sequence). This receptor was obtained from a human donor in good health (CMV status not recorded). Some clones in this sample may be carry-over from other donors' samples. The sample consisted of CD8+ T cells from PBMCs. The V and J genes are TRBV7-9 and TRBJ2-5, with 8 bases lining up with TRBD2. CDR3 sequence (DNA): TGTGCCAGCACCCCCGGGGGGGCCGGGGAAGAGACCCAGTACTTC. This gives the protein CASTPGGAGEETQYF.